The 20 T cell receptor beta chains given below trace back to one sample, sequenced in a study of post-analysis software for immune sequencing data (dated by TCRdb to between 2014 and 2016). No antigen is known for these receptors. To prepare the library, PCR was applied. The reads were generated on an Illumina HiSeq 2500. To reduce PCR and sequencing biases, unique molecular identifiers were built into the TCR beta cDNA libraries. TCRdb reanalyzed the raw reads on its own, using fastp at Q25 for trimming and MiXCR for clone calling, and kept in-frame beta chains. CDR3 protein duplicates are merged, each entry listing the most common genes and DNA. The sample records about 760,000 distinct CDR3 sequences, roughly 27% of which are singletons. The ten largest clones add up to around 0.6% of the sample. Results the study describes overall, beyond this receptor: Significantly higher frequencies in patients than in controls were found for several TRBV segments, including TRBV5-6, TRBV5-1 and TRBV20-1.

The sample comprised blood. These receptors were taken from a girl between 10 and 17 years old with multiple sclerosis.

DNA for the CDR3: TGTGCCATCAGTCCGGGGACTAGCGGGGGTACAAACATTCAGTACTTC. Translated, it gives CAISPGTSGGTNIQYF. The chain employs TRBV10-3 and TRBJ2-4, with 14 nucleotides matching TRBD2. Germline CDR1 reads ENHRY; CDR2 reads SYGVKD. The CDR3 has 16 residues. V lost 5 bases, J lost 6 bases, and 6 bases stayed unmatched.

The CDR3 protein is CASSQVRRGPLTDTQYF. In DNA form, the CDR3 reads TGTGCCAGCAGCCAAGTCAGGAGGGGTCCTCTCACAGATACGCAGTATTTT. The chain uses TRBV14 and TRBJ2-3, with D tentatively TRBD2 (6 bases). This CDR3 is built from 17 residues. Germline V gene sequence: CDR1 SGHDN, CDR2 FVKESK. Trimming pared 1 base from V and 2 bases from J, leaving 16 bases between.

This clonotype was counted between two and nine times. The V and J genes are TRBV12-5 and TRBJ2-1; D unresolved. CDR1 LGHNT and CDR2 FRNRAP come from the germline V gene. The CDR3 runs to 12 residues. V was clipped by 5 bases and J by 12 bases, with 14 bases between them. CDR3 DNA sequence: TGTGCTAGTGGTATAGATCGGTACGGGCAGTTCTTC. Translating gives CASGIDRYGQFF.

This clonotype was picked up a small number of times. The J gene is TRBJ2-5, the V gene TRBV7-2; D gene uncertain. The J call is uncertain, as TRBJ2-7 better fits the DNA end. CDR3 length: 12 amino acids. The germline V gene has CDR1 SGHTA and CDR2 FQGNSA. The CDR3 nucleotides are TGTGCCAGCAGCATCCGGGCCGACGAGCAGTACTTC. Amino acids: CASSIRADEQYF.

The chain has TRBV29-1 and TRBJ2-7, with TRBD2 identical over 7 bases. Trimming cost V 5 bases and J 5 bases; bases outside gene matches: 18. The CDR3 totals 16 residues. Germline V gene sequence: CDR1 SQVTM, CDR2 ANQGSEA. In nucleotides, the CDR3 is TGCAGCGTTTATGAGAGTTCGGCGGGAGAAAGGGACGAGCAGTACTTC. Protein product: CSVYESSAGERDEQYF.

The DNA of the CDR3 is TGTGCCAGCACCCCCGTTAGCACAGATACGCAGTATTTT. This gives the protein CASTPVSTDTQYF. The V and J genes are TRBV12-3 or TRBV12-4 and TRBJ2-3; no reliable D call. Trimming took 7 bases from V and 0 from J, leaving 8 bases between them. CDR3 length: 13 residues.

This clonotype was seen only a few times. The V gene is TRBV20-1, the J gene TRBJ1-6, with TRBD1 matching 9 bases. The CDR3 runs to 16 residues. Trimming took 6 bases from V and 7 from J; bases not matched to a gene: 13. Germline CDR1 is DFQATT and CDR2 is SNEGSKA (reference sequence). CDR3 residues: CSARKGTGSPNSPLHF. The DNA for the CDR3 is TGCAGTGCCAGGAAAGGGACAGGGAGTCCCAATTCACCCCTCCACTTT.

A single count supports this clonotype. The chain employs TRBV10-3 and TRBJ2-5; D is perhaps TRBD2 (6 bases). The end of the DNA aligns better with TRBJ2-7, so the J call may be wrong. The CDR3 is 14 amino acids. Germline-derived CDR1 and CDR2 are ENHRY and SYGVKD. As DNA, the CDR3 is TGTGCCATCAGTGCGAAGAGAGGGGAGGCCGAGCAGTACTTC. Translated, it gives CAISAKRGEAEQYF.

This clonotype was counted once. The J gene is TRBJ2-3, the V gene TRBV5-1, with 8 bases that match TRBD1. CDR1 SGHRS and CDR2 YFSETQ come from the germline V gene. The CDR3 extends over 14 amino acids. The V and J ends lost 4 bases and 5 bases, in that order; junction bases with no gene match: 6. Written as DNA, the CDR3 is TGCGCCAGCAGCACAGGACAGGGCAGAGATACGCAGTATTTT. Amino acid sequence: CASSTGQGRDTQYF. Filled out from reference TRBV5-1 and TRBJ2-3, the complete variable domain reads KAGVTQTPRYLIKTRGQQVTLSCSPISGHRSVSWYQQTPGQGLQFLFEYFSETQRNKGNFPGRFSGRQFSNSRSEMNVSTLELGDSALYLCASSTGQGRDTQYFGPGTRLTVL.

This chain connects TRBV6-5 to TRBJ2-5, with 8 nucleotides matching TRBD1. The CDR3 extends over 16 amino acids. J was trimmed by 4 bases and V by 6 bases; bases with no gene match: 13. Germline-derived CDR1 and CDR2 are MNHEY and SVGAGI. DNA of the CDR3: TGTGCCAGCAGCACTGGACAGGGTCGGTTGGGAGAGACCCAGTACTTC. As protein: CASSTGQGRLGETQYF.

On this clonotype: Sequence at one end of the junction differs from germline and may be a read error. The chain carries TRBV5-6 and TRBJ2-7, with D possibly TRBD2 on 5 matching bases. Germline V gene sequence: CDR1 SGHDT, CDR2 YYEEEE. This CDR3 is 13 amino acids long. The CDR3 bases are TGTGCCAGCAGCTTGTTATTTGACTACGGGCAGTACTTC. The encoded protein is CASSLLFDYGQYF.

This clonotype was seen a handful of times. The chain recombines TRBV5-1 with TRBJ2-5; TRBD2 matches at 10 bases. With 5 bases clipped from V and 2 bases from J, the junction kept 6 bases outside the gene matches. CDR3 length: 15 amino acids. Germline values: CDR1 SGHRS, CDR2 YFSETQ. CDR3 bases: TGCGCCAGCAGGGGACTAGCGTCGCCTCAAGAGACCCAGTACTTC. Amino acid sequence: CASRGLASPQETQYF.

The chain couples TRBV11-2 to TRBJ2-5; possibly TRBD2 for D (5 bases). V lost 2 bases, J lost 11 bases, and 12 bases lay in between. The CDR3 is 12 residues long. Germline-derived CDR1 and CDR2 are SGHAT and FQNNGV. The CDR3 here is CASSLPLWEQYF. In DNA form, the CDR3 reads TGTGCCAGCAGCTTACCGCTCTGGGAGCAGTACTTC. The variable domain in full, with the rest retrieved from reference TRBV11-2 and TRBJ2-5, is EAGVAQSPRYKIIEKRQSVAFWCNPISGHATLYWYQQILGQGPKLLIQFQNNGVVDDSQLPKDRFSAERLKGVDSTLKIQPAKLEDSAVYLCASSLPLWEQYFGPGTRLLVL.

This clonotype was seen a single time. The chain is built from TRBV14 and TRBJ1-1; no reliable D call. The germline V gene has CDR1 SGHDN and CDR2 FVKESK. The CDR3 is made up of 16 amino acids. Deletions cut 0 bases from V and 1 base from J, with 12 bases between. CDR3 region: CASSQERHRGNTEAFF. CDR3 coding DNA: TGTGCCAGCAGCCAAGAGCGGCACCGTGGGAACACTGAAGCTTTCTTT.

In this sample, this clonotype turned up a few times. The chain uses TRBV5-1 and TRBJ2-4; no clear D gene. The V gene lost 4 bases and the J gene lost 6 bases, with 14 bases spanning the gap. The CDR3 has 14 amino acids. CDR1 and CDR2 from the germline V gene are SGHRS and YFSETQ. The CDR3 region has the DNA TGCGCCAGCAGCCTGAGACCCAGCCTAAACATTCAGTACTTC. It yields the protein CASSLRPSLNIQYF.

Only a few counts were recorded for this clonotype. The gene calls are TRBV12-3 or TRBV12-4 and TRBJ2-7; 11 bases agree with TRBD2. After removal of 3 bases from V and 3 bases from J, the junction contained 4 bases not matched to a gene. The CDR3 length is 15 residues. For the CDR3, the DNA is TGTGCCAGCAGTTTTGGGGGGACTAGCGGCTACGAGCAGTACTTC. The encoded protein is CASSFGGTSGYEQYF.

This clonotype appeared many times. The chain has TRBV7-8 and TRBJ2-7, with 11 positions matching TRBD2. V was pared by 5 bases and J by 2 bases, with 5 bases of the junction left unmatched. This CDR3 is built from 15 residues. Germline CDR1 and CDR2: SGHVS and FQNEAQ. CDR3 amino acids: CASSTLSGRAYEQYF. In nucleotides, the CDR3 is TGTGCCAGCAGCACCCTTAGCGGGAGGGCCTACGAGCAGTACTTC.

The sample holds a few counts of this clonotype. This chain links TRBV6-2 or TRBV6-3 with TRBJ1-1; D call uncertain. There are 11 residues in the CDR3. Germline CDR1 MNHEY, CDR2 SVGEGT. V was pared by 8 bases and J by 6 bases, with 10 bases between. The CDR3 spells CASRGGSEAFF. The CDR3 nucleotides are TGTGCCAGCCGGGGAGGCTCTGAAGCTTTCTTT.

CDR3 coding DNA: TGCAGCGTTTGGGCAGGGGGCTTGAGCGAGCAGTACTTC. Translated, it gives CSVWAGGLSEQYF. V gene TRBV29-1 combines with J gene TRBJ2-7; 8 positions match TRBD1. J was trimmed by 6 bases and V by 5 bases; bases with no gene match: 9. Germline assignment: CDR1 SQVTM and CDR2 ANQGSEA. The CDR3 consists of 13 residues.

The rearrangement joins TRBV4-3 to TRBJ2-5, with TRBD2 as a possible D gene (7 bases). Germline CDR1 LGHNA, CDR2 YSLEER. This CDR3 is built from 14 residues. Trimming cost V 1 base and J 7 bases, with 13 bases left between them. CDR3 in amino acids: CASSQVGGGGTQYF. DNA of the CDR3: TGCGCCAGCAGCCAAGTGGGGGGCGGGGGGACCCAGTACTTC.